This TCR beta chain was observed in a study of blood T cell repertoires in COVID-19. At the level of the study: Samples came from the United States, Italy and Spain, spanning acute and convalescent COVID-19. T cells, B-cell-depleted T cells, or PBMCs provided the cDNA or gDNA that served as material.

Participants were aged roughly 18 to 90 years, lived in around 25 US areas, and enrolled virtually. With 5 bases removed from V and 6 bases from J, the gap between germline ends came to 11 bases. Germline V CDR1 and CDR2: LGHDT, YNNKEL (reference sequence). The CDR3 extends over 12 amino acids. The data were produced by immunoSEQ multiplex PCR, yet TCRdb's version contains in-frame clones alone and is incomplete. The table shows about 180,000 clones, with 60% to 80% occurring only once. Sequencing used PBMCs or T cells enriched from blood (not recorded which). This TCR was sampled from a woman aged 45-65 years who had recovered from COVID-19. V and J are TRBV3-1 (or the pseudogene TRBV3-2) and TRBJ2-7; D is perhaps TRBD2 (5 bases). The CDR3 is CASSSSIGEQYF. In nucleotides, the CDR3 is TGTGCCAGCAGCTCTAGCATTGGCGAGCAGTACTTC.